The 16 T cell receptor beta chains below were found in one sample sequenced in a study of blood T cell repertoires in COVID-19 (dated by TCRdb to 2019 to 2021). Libraries came from the immunoSEQ multiplex PCR assay. TCRdb limited this immuneACCESS table to in-frame rearrangements with V and J called. A share of clones is missing; checked studies link under half to unresolved V genes, and the rest is unexplained. The sample records about 47,000 clones, roughly two thirds of which are singletons. The ten largest clones add up to just under 9% of the sample. Material for sequencing was peripheral blood. Receptor source: a woman in her 70s with acute or convalescent COVID-19.

This chain connects TRBV5-1 to TRBJ2-5, with TRBD2 identical over 9 bases. The trim removed 4 bases at V and 5 bases at J, leaving 6 bases unmatched. Germline CDR1 and CDR2: SGHRS and YFSETQ. The CDR3 covers 14 residues. The CDR3 reads CASSPGLARETQYF. The CDR3 nucleotides are TGCGCCAGCAGCCCGGGACTAGCAAGGGAGACCCAGTACTTC.

The chain recombines TRBV10-3 with TRBJ2-5; possible D gene TRBD1, 5 bases. V lost 0 bases to trimming and J lost 5 bases, with 10 bases between them. Looked up from germline, CDR1 is ENHRY and CDR2 is SYGVKD. The CDR3 covers 14 residues. The CDR3 DNA reads as TGTGCCATCAGTGAGTCGCCGGACAAGGAGACCCAGTACTTC. This codes for CAISESPDKETQYF.

This clone has just one count. The sample has other DNA sequences that encode this CDR3 too. V is TRBV12-3 or TRBV12-4 and J is TRBJ2-5, with D uncertain. This CDR3 has 13 residues. V was clipped by 6 bases and J by 2 bases, with 10 bases between them. CDR3 loop: CASRGADQETQYF. The CDR3 DNA follows: TGTGCCAGCAGGGGTGCGGATCAAGAGACCCAGTACTTC.

The chain combines TRBV5-1 with TRBJ1-6; the match to TRBD1 covers 7 bases. Trimming took 0 bases from V and 9 from J; bases not matched to a gene: 9. The CDR3 runs to 16 residues. Germline CDR1 and CDR2: SGHRS and YFSETQ. The CDR3 DNA is TGCGCCAGCAGCTTGGGGCGTGGGACAGATCCTTCACCCCTCCACTTT. Translating it yields CASSLGRGTDPSPLHF.

This clone was recorded once. V and J are TRBV6-2 or TRBV6-3 and TRBJ2-7; a weak D match, TRBD2 (6 bases). CDR1 and CDR2 from the germline V gene are MNHEY and SVGEGT. This CDR3 comprises 14 residues. V was cut by 6 bases and J by 0 bases, with 12 bases left in between. CDR3 nucleotides: TGTGCCAGCAGCCGGGACTCGAGCTCCTACGAGCAGTACTTC. Amino acid sequence: CASSRDSSSYEQYF.

The chain employs TRBV11-2 and TRBJ2-5; D is perhaps TRBD2 (5 bases). Germline CDR1 is SGHAT and CDR2 is FQNNGV. The V end was cut by 0 bases, the J end by 2 bases, with 10 bases between. The CDR3 sequence is 15 residues long. The DNA of the CDR3 is TGTGCCAGCAGCTTAGATTACGGGGTACAAGAGACCCAGTACTTC. Protein: CASSLDYGVQETQYF.

The rearrangement joins TRBV5-4 to TRBJ1-2; TRBD1 might be the D (5 bases). The germline CDR1 and CDR2 sequences are SGHNT and YYREEE (reference sequence). The CDR3 length is 15 residues. Trimming removed 2 bases at V and 0 bases at J, with 11 bases between. The CDR3 loop is CASSFSTDANYGYTF. DNA of the CDR3: TGTGCCAGCAGCTTCTCGACAGATGCTAACTATGGCTACACCTTC.

The genes are TRBV6-1 and TRBJ2-7, with a possible D match to TRBD2 (7 bases). This CDR3 is built from 14 residues. From germline, CDR1 is MNHNS and CDR2 SASEGT. V lost 2 bases to trimming and J lost 4 bases, with 12 bases between them. This chain's CDR3 is CASSERGRVYEQYF. The CDR3 coding sequence is TGTGCCAGCAGTGAAAGGGGGAGGGTTTACGAGCAGTACTTC.

J is TRBJ1-1 and V is TRBV7-8; the D gene is possibly TRBD1 (6 bases). The CDR3 sequence is 16 residues long. Germline V gene lookup returns CDR1 SGHVS and CDR2 FQNEAQ. Trimming took off 2 bases at V and 6 bases at J, with 19 bases between the two ends. CDR3 nucleotide sequence: TGTGCCAGCAGCTTACAGACAGGCCTGCTGTACTCTGAAGCTTTCTTT. This encodes CASSLQTGLLYSEAFF.

The V and J genes are TRBV7-9 and TRBJ2-7; the D gene is possibly TRBD2 (6 bases). The germline V gene has CDR1 SEHNR and CDR2 FQNEAQ (reference sequence). This CDR3 is built from 13 residues. V lost 8 bases to trimming and J lost 5 bases, with 16 bases between them. For the CDR3, the DNA is TGTGCCAGCTTGCGGGTAGGGGAGGACGAGCAGTACTTC. Translated: CASLRVGEDEQYF.

This clone was seen a single time. The V gene is TRBV6-5, the J gene TRBJ2-2, with D possibly TRBD1 on 6 matching bases. Germline CDR1 and CDR2: MNHEY and SVGAGI. This CDR3 contains 16 residues. V was shortened by 2 bases and J by 8 bases, with 18 bases between the two germline ends. The CDR3 region is CASSYGANRVSGELFF. The CDR3 nucleotides read TGTGCCAGCAGTTACGGGGCTAACAGGGTTTCGGGGGAGCTGTTTTTT.

In its sample, this clone was seen many times. The V gene is TRBV28, the J gene TRBJ2-7; D not certain. In germline, CDR1 is MDHEN, CDR2 SYDVKM. V lost 7 bases and J 1 base, leaving 5 bases between the germline ends. The CDR3 is 11 residues long. The CDR3 DNA reads TGTGCCAGCACTACTTCCTACGAGCAGTACTTC. Amino acid sequence: CASTTSYEQYF.

This clone has a count of ten or more. This rearrangement joins TRBV3-1 (or the pseudogene TRBV3-2) to TRBJ1-2; no clear D gene. The CDR3 has 15 amino acids. Trimming left V 0 bases short and J 1 base short, with 9 bases between. Germline lookup yields CDR1 LGHDT and CDR2 YNNKEL (reference sequence). CDR3: CASSQEDRGNYGYTF. The DNA of the CDR3 is TGTGCCAGCAGCCAAGAAGATCGCGGTAACTATGGCTACACCTTC.

A few counts support this clone. This sequence joins TRBV3-1 (or the pseudogene TRBV3-2) and TRBJ2-7; 7 bases match TRBD1. This CDR3 comprises 16 residues. V was clipped by 4 bases and J by 4 bases; unmatched bases: 13. Germline V lookup: CDR1 LGHDT, CDR2 YNNKEL (reference sequence). In nucleotides, the CDR3 is TGTGCCAGCAGCCTGTACACCGGCGACAGGGTTTACGAGCAGTACTTC. Protein: CASSLYTGDRVYEQYF.

The chain is built from TRBV7-9 and TRBJ2-3, with D possibly matching TRBD1 (8 bases). This CDR3 is 13 amino acids long. V was clipped by 6 bases and J by 7 bases, with 14 bases between them. CDR1 and CDR2 (germline): SEHNR, FQNEAQ (reference sequence). This CDR3 reads CASRQGEGNTQYF. CDR3 DNA: TGTGCCAGCAGACAGGGGGAGGGTAATACGCAGTATTTT.

V usage is TRBV29-1 and J usage is TRBJ2-7, with a tentative D call TRBD1 (5 bases). Germline V lookup: CDR1 SQVTM, CDR2 ANQGSEA. Trimming removed 0 bases at V and 6 bases at J, with 12 bases between. The CDR3 consists of 13 residues. CDR3 in DNA: TGCAGCGTTGAAGACCATCAGGGTCCCGAGCAGTACTTC. This translates into CSVEDHQGPEQYF.